Each of the 2 T cell receptor beta chains below was sequenced from the same sample in a study of cytomegalovirus exposure and HLA in healthy donors. It was with 60 Vbeta and 13 Jbeta primers that the PCR ran. The data were produced by immunoSEQ multiplex PCR, yet TCRdb's version contains in-frame clones alone and is incomplete. The top ten hold 2% to 3% of the sample, which has around 100,000 clones, over 75% seen once. Specimen: PBMCs. These receptors were collected from a woman under 30 in good health and CMV-seronegative.

This chain links TRBV7-8 with TRBJ2-7, with TRBD1 matching 9 bases. The CDR3 sequence is 14 residues long. V lost 5 bases, J lost 3 bases, and 5 bases stayed unmatched. Looked up from germline, CDR1 is SGHVS and CDR2 is FQNEAQ. The CDR3 here is CASSLATGGYEQYF. Written as DNA, the CDR3 is TGTGCCAGCAGCCTCGCGACAGGGGGCTACGAGCAGTACTTC.

This chain links TRBV5-6 with TRBJ2-3; 8 nucleotides agree with TRBD2. The CDR3 runs 15 residues. Trimming cost V 5 bases and J 1 base; bases outside gene matches: 6. Germline V CDR1 and CDR2: SGHDT, YYEEEE. The CDR3 DNA sequence: TGTGCCAGCAGGTCCGGGGGGGCCGGCACAGATACGCAGTATTTT. It specifies CASRSGGAGTDTQYF.